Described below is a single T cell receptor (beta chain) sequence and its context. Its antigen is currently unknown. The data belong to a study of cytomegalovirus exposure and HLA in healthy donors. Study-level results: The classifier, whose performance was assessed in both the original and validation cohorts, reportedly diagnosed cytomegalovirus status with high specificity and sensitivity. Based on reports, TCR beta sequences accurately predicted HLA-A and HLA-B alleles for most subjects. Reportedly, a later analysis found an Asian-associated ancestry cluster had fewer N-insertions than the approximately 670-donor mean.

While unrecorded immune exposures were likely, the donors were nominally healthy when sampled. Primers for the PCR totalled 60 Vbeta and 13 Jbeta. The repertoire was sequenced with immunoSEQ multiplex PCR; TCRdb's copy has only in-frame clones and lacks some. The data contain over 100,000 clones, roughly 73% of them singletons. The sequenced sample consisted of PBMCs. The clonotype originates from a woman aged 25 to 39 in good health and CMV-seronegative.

The CDR3 is CASSWSRDRVQTQYF. The CDR3 nucleotides read TGTGCCAGCAGCTGGAGCCGGGACAGGGTACAGACCCAGTACTTC. The V and J genes are TRBV7-8 and TRBJ2-5; TRBD1 aligns across 9 bases. This CDR3 has 15 amino acids. Trimming removed 4 bases from V and 6 bases from J; junction bases left unmatched: 9. Germline V gene sequence: CDR1 SGHVS, CDR2 FQNEAQ.